The 27 T cell receptor beta chains below all came from one sample that was sequenced in a study of technical replicates of blood from a handful of donors. Method: immunoSEQ multiplex PCR; TCRdb's copy keeps in-frame clones and lacks some. The sample has 75,000 to 95,000 clones; around 96% are singletons. Material for sequencing was T cells isolated from PBMCs. The receptors come from a human donor in good health.

The chain is built from TRBV27 and TRBJ1-5, with D tentatively TRBD1 (5 bases). V lost 3 bases to trimming and J lost 6 bases, with 15 bases between them. CDR3 length: 15 amino acids. From germline, CDR1 is MNHEY and CDR2 SMNVEV (reference sequence). CDR3 sequence reads: CASSLGGTYGQPQHF. CDR3 coding DNA: TGTGCCAGCAGTTTGGGGGGTACGTACGGTCAGCCCCAGCATTTT.

V and J are TRBV30 and TRBJ2-7; 11 bases match TRBD2. CDR1 GTSNPN and CDR2 SVGIG come from the germline V gene (reference sequence). The CDR3 is 14 amino acids. With V trimmed by 3 bases and J by 3 bases, 4 bases remained unmatched. The CDR3 sequence: CAWRVAGGNYEQYF. The DNA for the CDR3 is TGTGCCTGGAGGGTAGCGGGAGGGAACTACGAGCAGTACTTC.

V gene TRBV5-4 combines with J gene TRBJ1-2; tentatively, D is TRBD1 (6 bases). V was trimmed by 4 bases and J by 2 bases, leaving 18 bases between them. The germline CDR1 and CDR2 sequences are SGHNT and YYREEE (reference sequence). The CDR3 is 16 residues long. In nucleotides, the CDR3 is TGTGCCAGCAGCCCGGGCGGCCTACAGGGAAACTATGGCTACACCTTC. Translation: CASSPGGLQGNYGYTF.

The chain links TRBV4-3 to TRBJ2-7; D is possibly TRBD2 (5 bases). The CDR3 extends over 14 amino acids. Trimming took 0 bases from V and 3 from J, leaving 9 bases between them. The germline V gene encodes CDR1 LGHNA and CDR2 YSLEER. CDR3 bases: TGCGCCAGCAGCCAAGAACTAGTGCGCTACGAGCAGTACTTC. Residues: CASSQELVRYEQYF.

This chain joins TRBV5-4 and TRBJ2-3; weak D call: TRBD1 (5 bases). The CDR3 consists of 14 residues. From germline, CDR1 is SGHNT and CDR2 YYREEE (reference sequence). V lost 3 bases and J lost 0, with 8 bases in between. The CDR3 region is CASSSTVSTDTQYF. The DNA for the CDR3 is TGTGCCAGCAGCTCGACAGTGAGCACAGATACGCAGTATTTT.

This clone has only one observation. This chain links TRBV2 with TRBJ1-2; 10 bases map to TRBD1. Trimming removed 2 bases from V and 8 bases from J; junction bases left unmatched: 14. Germline assignment: CDR1 SNHLY and CDR2 FYNNEI. CDR3 length: 17 amino acids. This chain's CDR3 is CASSERRPGTGVLGYTF. In nucleotides, the CDR3 is TGTGCCAGCAGTGAACGGAGACCCGGGACAGGGGTCTTAGGCTACACCTTC.

This chain connects TRBV18 to TRBJ2-5; 8 nucleotides match TRBD2. Looked up from germline, CDR1 is KGHSH and CDR2 is LQKENI. This CDR3 has 16 residues. The ends lost 2 bases at V and 1 base at J; junction bases unmatched: 6. CDR3 protein: CASSPASGSPQETQYF. The CDR3 coding sequence is TGTGCCAGCTCACCAGCCAGCGGGAGTCCCCAAGAGACCCAGTACTTC. Together with reference TRBV18 and TRBJ2-5, the CDR3 gives the full variable domain: NAGVMQNPRHLVRRRGQEARLRCSPMKGHSHVYWYRQLPEEGLKFMVYLQKENIIDESGMPKERFSAEFPKEGPSILRIQQVVRGDSAAYFCASSPASGSPQETQYFGPGTRLLVL.

The chain is built from TRBV10-2 and TRBJ2-5; 7 bases line up with TRBD1. Germline values: CDR1 WSHSY, CDR2 SAAADI. V trimming: 2 bases; J trimming: 5 bases; junction bases outside the gene matches: 5. The CDR3 runs 14 residues. The CDR3 spells CASSEAGGMETQYF. The CDR3 DNA sequence: TGCGCCAGCAGTGAGGCAGGGGGTATGGAGACCCAGTACTTC.

This chain connects TRBV14 to TRBJ2-7; TRBD2 matches at 9 bases. V shed 6 bases and J 4 bases; nucleotides not matched to a gene: 7. Germline CDR1 is SGHDN and CDR2 is FVKESK. The CDR3 extends over 14 amino acids. CDR3 coding DNA: TGTGCCAGCAGGCTTAGCGGGAGTTTATACGAGCAGTACTTC. It codes for CASRLSGSLYEQYF.

The chain links TRBV7-9 to TRBJ1-3; D is possibly TRBD1 (5 bases). The germline V gene has CDR1 SEHNR and CDR2 FQNEAQ (reference sequence). Trimming left V 1 base short and J 0 bases short, with 13 bases between. The length of the CDR3 is 17 residues. CDR3 sequence reads: CASSLVGAASSGNTIYF. The CDR3 DNA follows: TGTGCCAGCAGCTTAGTAGGGGCGGCGTCCTCTGGAAACACCATATATTTT. The entire variable domain, with the rest obtained from reference TRBV7-9 and TRBJ1-3, is as follows: DTGVSQNPRHKITKRGQNVTFRCDPISEHNRLYWYRQTLGQGPEFLTYFQNEAQLEKSRLLSDRFSAERPKGSFSTLEIQRTEQGDSAMYLCASSLVGAASSGNTIYFGEGSWLTVV.

This rearrangement joins TRBV7-9 to TRBJ2-1; 14 bases map to TRBD2. Germline values: CDR1 SEHNR, CDR2 FQNEAQ (reference sequence). The CDR3 consists of 17 residues. The J segment lost 7 bases and the V segment lost 3 bases, leaving 8 bases of the junction unmatched. The CDR3 bases are TGTGCCAGCAGCTTGGGTGCCGGGACTAGCGGGAGTAATGAGCAGTTCTTC. Protein sequence: CASSLGAGTSGSNEQFF.

The chain is built from TRBV6-4 and TRBJ2-1; D is unclear. Germline CDR1 reads MRHNA; CDR2 reads SNTAGT. The CDR3 has 14 amino acids. V gave up 4 bases and J gave up 5 bases, with 12 bases separating them. CDR3 residues: CASSVVNSDNEQFF. In nucleotides, the CDR3 is TGTGCCAGCAGTGTCGTGAATTCGGACAATGAGCAGTTCTTC.

The chain is built from TRBV7-2 and TRBJ2-7; D might be TRBD1 (5 bases). Germline CDR1 and CDR2: SGHTA and FQGNSA. This CDR3 is built from 13 residues. The germline V and J ends were trimmed by 0 bases and 3 bases, with 6 bases remaining between them. CDR3 DNA: TGTGCCAGCAGCTTAGCTCAGGGCTACGAGCAGTACTTC. This gives the protein CASSLAQGYEQYF. The whole variable domain, filled in from reference TRBV7-2 and TRBJ2-7, reads GAGVSQSPSNKVTEKGKDVELRCDPISGHTALYWYRQSLGQGLEFLIYFQGNSAPDKSGLPSDRFSAERTGGSVSTLTIQRTQQEDSAVYLCASSLAQGYEQYFGPGTRLTVT.

The J gene is TRBJ2-7, the V gene TRBV7-9; possible D gene TRBD2, 5 bases. Germline CDR1 reads SEHNR; CDR2 reads FQNEAQ (reference sequence). Trimming shortened V by 7 bases and J by 2 bases, and 9 bases separated the two germline ends. There are 12 residues in the CDR3. The CDR3, as DNA: TGTGCCAGCAAGGGAGACCCCTACGAGCAGTACTTC. As protein: CASKGDPYEQYF.

The CDR3 DNA reads as TGTGCCAGCAGCACAGGGTACTACAATGAGCAGTTCTTC. Its protein product is CASSTGYYNEQFF. V gene TRBV9 combines with J gene TRBJ2-1; a weak D match, TRBD1 (6 bases). The germline CDR1 and CDR2 sequences are SGDLS and YYNGEE. The CDR3 length is 13 residues. Trimming removed 4 bases from V and 3 bases from J, with 8 bases in between. Combining the CDR3 with reference TRBV9 and TRBJ2-1 gives the whole variable domain DSGVTQTPKHLITATGQRVTLRCSPRSGDLSVYWYQQSLDQGLQFLIQYYNGEERAKGNILERFSAQQFPDLHSELNLSSLELGDSALYFCASSTGYYNEQFFGPGTRLTVL.

The V call is TRBV30, the J call TRBJ1-5, with D unresolved. Germline-derived CDR1 and CDR2 are GTSNPN and SVGIG (reference sequence). Trimming cost V 4 bases and J 4 bases, with 11 bases left between them. The CDR3 loop spans 13 amino acids. The CDR3 reads CAWTGSGNQPQHF. The DNA of the CDR3 is TGTGCCTGGACCGGCTCGGGAAATCAGCCCCAGCATTTT.

J is TRBJ1-4 and V is TRBV6-4; the match to TRBD1 covers 7 bases. There are 13 residues in the CDR3. J was trimmed by 7 bases and V by 5 bases; bases with no gene match: 4. Germline assignment: CDR1 MRHNA and CDR2 SNTAGT. The CDR3 loop reads CASSTNRGEKLFF. The CDR3 nucleotides read TGTGCCAGCAGTACGAACAGGGGTGAAAAACTGTTTTTT.

The gene calls are TRBV6-5 and TRBJ1-1; the D is unclear. Trimming shortened V by 1 base and J by 2 bases, and 8 bases separated the two germline ends. Germline-derived CDR1 and CDR2 are MNHEY and SVGAGI. The CDR3 is made up of 14 amino acids. CDR3: CASSYLAVNTEAFF. The CDR3 region has the DNA TGTGCCAGCAGTTACTTGGCGGTTAACACTGAAGCTTTCTTT.

The chain carries TRBV7-6 and TRBJ2-7; no clear D gene. The CDR3 loop spans 14 amino acids. CDR1 and CDR2 from the germline V gene are SGHVS and FNYEAQ. V was clipped by 1 base and J by 0 bases, with 7 bases between them. CDR3 region: CASSLVRNSYEQYF. In DNA form, the CDR3 reads TGTGCCAGCAGCTTAGTGAGAAACTCCTACGAGCAGTACTTC. The full variable domain, with the rest looked up from reference TRBV7-6 and TRBJ2-7, is GAGVSQSPRYKVTKRGQDVALRCDPISGHVSLYWYRQALGQGPEFLTYFNYEAQQDKSGLPNDRFSAERPEGSISTLTIQRTEQRDSAMYRCASSLVRNSYEQYFGPGTRLTVT.

The chain is built from TRBV10-3 and TRBJ2-7; D call uncertain. Looked up from germline, CDR1 is ENHRY and CDR2 is SYGVKD. There are 13 residues in the CDR3. V gave up 7 bases and J gave up 2 bases, with 12 bases separating them. The CDR3 reads CAIMTEQTYEQYF. The CDR3 DNA reads TGTGCCATCATGACGGAGCAAACCTACGAGCAGTACTTC.

The V call is TRBV29-1, the J call TRBJ2-1, with 7 bases matching TRBD2. Per germline, CDR1 SQVTM and CDR2 ANQGSEA. This CDR3 region has 15 residues. V was clipped by 6 bases and J by 1 base; unmatched bases: 9. This chain's CDR3 is CSVPLTSASYNEQFF. CDR3 nucleotides: TGCAGCGTCCCCCTCACTAGCGCATCCTACAATGAGCAGTTCTTC.

The chain recombines TRBV7-2 with TRBJ2-7; TRBD1 matches 8 bases. Germline CDR1 reads SGHTA; CDR2 reads FQGNSA. The CDR3 covers 15 residues. V lost 3 bases, J lost 4 bases, and 8 bases stayed unmatched. The CDR3: CASSFNPDRVYEQYF. The CDR3, as DNA: TGTGCCAGCAGCTTTAACCCGGACAGGGTGTACGAGCAGTACTTC.

The chain recombines TRBV28 with TRBJ2-2, with TRBD2 matching 8 bases. With V trimmed by 3 bases and J by 5 bases, 11 bases remained unmatched. The germline V gene has CDR1 MDHEN and CDR2 SYDVKM. This CDR3 has 17 residues. CDR3 protein: CASSFLWSGSGTGELFF. Here the CDR3 DNA reads TGTGCCAGCAGTTTCCTTTGGAGCGGGAGCGGGACCGGGGAGCTGTTTTTT.

The chain is built from TRBV6-5 and TRBJ1-2; D is perhaps TRBD1 (6 bases). V was trimmed by 5 bases and J by 8 bases, leaving 12 bases between them. CDR3 size: 12 residues. Germline CDR1 MNHEY, CDR2 SVGAGI. DNA for the CDR3: TGTGCCAGCAGTGCCCCAGGGGACGGCTACACCTTC. Its translation: CASSAPGDGYTF.

The rearrangement uses TRBV19 and TRBJ2-7, with D unresolved. The germline gives CDR1 LNHDA, CDR2 SQIVND (reference sequence). This CDR3 spans 15 amino acids. The V end lost 2 bases, the J end lost 2 bases, and 13 bases lay between the germline ends. This chain's CDR3 is CASSIRQSITYEQYF. The CDR3 DNA follows: TGTGCCAGTAGTATAAGACAATCTATTACCTACGAGCAGTACTTC.

The rearrangement uses TRBV27 and TRBJ2-1, with 10 bases matching TRBD1. J was trimmed by 8 bases and V by 2 bases; bases with no gene match: 6. Germline V gene sequence: CDR1 MNHEY, CDR2 SMNVEV (reference sequence). The CDR3 runs 15 residues. CDR3 in DNA: TGTGCCAGCAGTTTAATAGGGGACAGGGGCTATGAGCAGTTCTTC. Its translation: CASSLIGDRGYEQFF.

The J gene is TRBJ1-1, the V gene TRBV6-4; 7 positions agree with TRBD1. Germline V gene data show CDR1 as MRHNA and CDR2 as SNTAGT. V was clipped by 4 bases and J by 4 bases; unmatched bases: 9. This CDR3 region has 15 residues. The CDR3 nucleotides are TGTGCCAGCAGTGCACAGGGGACTTACGGCACTGAAGCTTTCTTT. This sequence encodes CASSAQGTYGTEAFF.